These 2 T cell receptor beta chains originate from one sample sequenced in a study of blood T cells in healthy people across ages. Primers used in a second PCR of about 7 to 12 cycles were a sample-barcoded 5' primer and a J-beta primer mix. TCRdb re-analysed the 5' RACE reads in MiXCR, keeping a single row per CDR3 protein. The data contain 500,000 to 700,000 distinct CDR3 sequences, 25% to 30% of them singletons. The specimen sequenced was blood. These receptors were taken from a woman older than 75 in good health.

Points on this clonotype: Relative to the germline gene, one junction end is altered; a read error may explain this. This chain uses TRBV12-3 or TRBV12-4 with TRBJ2-3; TRBD1 matches at 7 bases. The length of the CDR3 is 14 residues. The CDR3 reads CAITRGQSADTQYF. The CDR3 DNA reads as TGCGCCATCACAAGGGGACAGAGCGCAGATACGCAGTATTTT.

To note about this clonotype: A read error may produce the germline difference seen at one junction end. The chain recombines TRBV5-6 with TRBJ2-2, with 7 positions matching TRBD1. The CDR3 loop spans 15 amino acids. The V gene's germline CDR1 is SGHDT and CDR2 YYEEEE. CDR3 in amino acids: CASSGMGQNTGERFF. The CDR3 coding sequence is TGTGCCAGCAGCGGGATGGGACAGAACACCGGGGAGCGGTTTTTT.